These 24 T cell receptor beta chains originate from one sample sequenced in a study of cytomegalovirus exposure and HLA in healthy donors. This PCR relied on a set of 60 Vbeta primers and 13 Jbeta primers. The data were produced by immunoSEQ multiplex PCR, yet TCRdb's version contains in-frame clones alone and is incomplete. This listing includes some 120,000 clones. Sequenced sample: PBMCs. These receptors were taken from a man younger than 30 in good health and CMV-seronegative.

On this clone itself: Different DNA sequences within this sample yield the same CDR3. The V call is TRBV27, the J call TRBJ1-2; 8 bases match TRBD1. The V and J ends lost 5 bases and 0 bases, in that order; junction bases with no gene match: 5. Germline V CDR1 and CDR2: MNHEY, SMNVEV (reference sequence). This CDR3 contains 15 residues. The CDR3 nucleotides read TGTGCCAGCAGTCCCGGACAGGGTACTAACTATGGCTACACCTTC. As protein: CASSPGQGTNYGYTF.

This chain joins TRBV28 and TRBJ2-7; a weak D match, TRBD2 (5 bases). Looked up from germline, CDR1 is MDHEN and CDR2 is SYDVKM. This CDR3 spans 12 amino acids. The V gene lost 3 bases and the J gene lost 4 bases, with 7 bases spanning the gap. As DNA, the CDR3 is TGTGCCAGCAGTTTGGCGGGTTACGAGCAGTACTTC. Translation gives CASSLAGYEQYF. The full variable domain, with the rest looked up from reference TRBV28 and TRBJ2-7, is DVKVTQSSRYLVKRTGEKVFLECVQDMDHENMFWYRQDPGLGLRLIYFSYDVKMKEKGDIPEGYSVSREKKERFSLILESASTNQTSMYLCASSLAGYEQYFGPGTRLTVT.

The genes are TRBV5-1 and TRBJ1-5, with D possibly being TRBD1 (6 bases). The CDR3 has 15 amino acids. Trimming removed 0 bases at V and 6 bases at J, with 13 bases between. In germline, CDR1 is SGHRS, CDR2 YFSETQ. CDR3 in DNA: TGCGCCAGCAGCTTGGTAGGGGGAGCCACTCAGCCCCAGCATTTT. It is translated as CASSLVGGATQPQHF. Full variable domain (missing parts from reference TRBV5-1 and TRBJ1-5): KAGVTQTPRYLIKTRGQQVTLSCSPISGHRSVSWYQQTPGQGLQFLFEYFSETQRNKGNFPGRFSGRQFSNSRSEMNVSTLELGDSALYLCASSLVGGATQPQHFGDGTRLSIL.

The chain joins TRBV6-5 to TRBJ2-1; D is possibly TRBD2 (6 bases). The V gene's germline CDR1 is MNHEY and CDR2 SVGAGI. Trimming took off 2 bases at V and 11 bases at J, with 16 bases between the two ends. CDR3 length: 14 amino acids. CDR3 region: CASSYRLPGSQQFF. The CDR3 coding sequence is TGTGCCAGCAGTTACCGACTCCCCGGGAGTCAGCAGTTCTTC.

CDR3: CASSNSGGSSYNEQFF. The CDR3 DNA is TGTGCCAGCAGTAATAGCGGAGGGAGCTCCTACAATGAGCAGTTCTTC. The chain links TRBV28 to TRBJ2-1, with a tentative D call TRBD2 (6 bases). V lost 5 bases, J lost 0 bases, and 14 bases lay in between. The CDR3 consists of 16 residues. Germline CDR1 is MDHEN and CDR2 is SYDVKM.

The V gene is TRBV6-5, the J gene TRBJ2-5, with 9 positions matching TRBD1. The J call may be incorrect, as the DNA end agrees better with TRBJ2-7. The CDR3 sequence is 15 residues long. Germline V gene sequence: CDR1 MNHEY, CDR2 SVGAGI. The CDR3 spells CASSYGGQGAYEQYF. CDR3 DNA: TGTGCCAGCAGTTACGGGGGACAGGGAGCCTACGAGCAGTACTTC.

The chain couples TRBV7-9 to TRBJ2-1; weak D call: TRBD2 (5 bases). CDR3 length: 19 amino acids. Germline loops: CDR1 SEHNR, CDR2 FQNEAQ (reference sequence). V was trimmed by 5 bases and J by 8 bases, leaving 31 bases between them. The CDR3 loop is CASSPTEILESGSIHEQFF. The CDR3 bases are TGTGCCAGCAGCCCAACAGAAATACTAGAATCGGGATCTATTCATGAGCAGTTCTTC.

The chain has TRBV29-1 and TRBJ1-1; possibly TRBD1 for D (6 bases). CDR1 is SQVTM, CDR2 ANQGSEA, per germline. The V end lost 3 bases, the J end lost 0 bases, and 11 bases lay between the germline ends. The CDR3 loop spans 14 amino acids. CDR3 residues: CSVDGGLVNTEAFF. The CDR3 DNA reads as TGCAGCGTTGACGGGGGGCTTGTGAACACTGAAGCTTTCTTT.

The chain employs TRBV6-5 and TRBJ2-5, with 7 bases fitting TRBD2. Per germline, CDR1 MNHEY and CDR2 SVGAGI. The V and J ends lost 4 bases and 1 base, in that order; junction bases with no gene match: 6. This CDR3 is 15 amino acids long. The chain's CDR3 is CASSLVAGFQETQYF. CDR3 DNA: TGTGCCAGCAGTTTAGTAGCGGGCTTCCAAGAGACCCAGTACTTC.

The rearrangement uses TRBV11-2 and TRBJ1-3; D might be TRBD1 (6 bases). Germline loops: CDR1 SGHAT, CDR2 FQNNGV. The CDR3 runs to 18 residues. Between the trimmed V and J ends, which lost 5 bases and 0 bases, there was a span of 20 bases. The CDR3 spells CASSLLWTAKISGNTIYF. The DNA for the CDR3 is TGTGCCAGCAGCCTGTTGTGGACAGCAAAAATCTCTGGAAACACCATATATTTT.

The CDR3 is CASSEAENYGYTF. CDR3 nucleotides: TGTGCCAGCAGTGAGGCTGAAAACTATGGCTACACCTTC. The chain is built from TRBV25-1 and TRBJ1-2; D not resolved. The V and J ends lost 3 bases and 2 bases respectively, with 7 bases between them. The CDR3 runs 13 residues. Germline V gives CDR1 MGHDK, CDR2 SYGVNS.

The gene calls are TRBV19 and TRBJ2-2; 8 nucleotides match TRBD2. The V and J ends lost 3 bases and 5 bases, in that order; junction bases with no gene match: 8. Germline V gene sequence: CDR1 LNHDA, CDR2 SQIVND (reference sequence). The CDR3 is made up of 16 amino acids. CDR3 loop: CASSMNGGARTGELFF. The CDR3 region has the DNA TGTGCCAGTAGTATGAACGGGGGGGCGAGAACCGGGGAGCTGTTTTTT.

The chain is built from TRBV30 and TRBJ2-3; tentatively, D is TRBD2 (5 bases). CDR1 GTSNPN and CDR2 SVGIG come from the germline V gene (reference sequence). CDR3 length: 18 residues. V lost 2 bases and J 5 bases, leaving 26 bases between the germline ends. The CDR3 protein is CAWSMMGAREYKRDTQYF. CDR3 DNA: TGTGCCTGGAGTATGATGGGAGCTAGGGAATATAAAAGAGATACGCAGTATTTT. Looking up the rest from reference TRBV30 and TRBJ2-3 gives the full variable domain: SQTIHQWPATLVQPVGSPLSLECTVEGTSNPNLYWYRQAAGRGLQLLFYSVGIGQISSEVPQNLSASRPQDRQFILSSKKLLLSDSGFYLCAWSMMGAREYKRDTQYFGPGTRLTVL.

This rearrangement joins TRBV14 to TRBJ2-7, with 10 bases identical to TRBD1. Unmatched junction bases numbered 3, after V lost 4 bases and J lost 6 bases. The germline V gene has CDR1 SGHDN and CDR2 FVKESK. This CDR3 has 13 amino acids. The DNA for the CDR3 is TGTGCCAGCAGCCGGGGACAGGGGCGCGAGCAGTACTTC. It specifies CASSRGQGREQYF. Based on the CDR3 plus reference TRBV14 and TRBJ2-7, the full variable domain is EAGVTQFPSHSVIEKGQTVTLRCDPISGHDNLYWYRRVMGKEIKFLLHFVKESKQDESGMPNNRFLAERTGGTYSTLKVQPAELEDSGVYFCASSRGQGREQYFGPGTRLTVT.

The CDR3 DNA reads TGCGCCAGCAGCGCCCCCGGACAGTCGACATACAATGAGCAGTTCTTC. This codes for CASSAPGQSTYNEQFF. The chain is built from TRBV5-1 and TRBJ2-1; the D gene is possibly TRBD1 (6 bases). V dropped 4 bases and J dropped 4 bases, with 18 bases sitting between them. This CDR3 is 16 amino acids long. Germline V gene data show CDR1 as SGHRS and CDR2 as YFSETQ. The full variable domain, its missing parts supplied by reference TRBV5-1 and TRBJ2-1, is KAGVTQTPRYLIKTRGQQVTLSCSPISGHRSVSWYQQTPGQGLQFLFEYFSETQRNKGNFPGRFSGRQFSNSRSEMNVSTLELGDSALYLCASSAPGQSTYNEQFFGPGTRLTVL.

V and J are TRBV5-6 and TRBJ2-7, with TRBD1 matching 9 bases. Germline CDR1 reads SGHDT; CDR2 reads YYEEEE. The CDR3 has 14 amino acids. J was trimmed by 2 bases and V by 6 bases; bases with no gene match: 6. CDR3 sequence reads: CASTNRGLAYEQYF. CDR3 DNA sequence: TGTGCCAGCACCAACAGGGGGCTTGCCTACGAGCAGTACTTC.

The V call is TRBV5-1, the J call TRBJ1-6; tentative D call: TRBD1 (5 bases). V was clipped by 7 bases and J by 0 bases, with 17 bases between them. The germline V gene has CDR1 SGHRS and CDR2 YFSETQ. The CDR3 loop spans 17 amino acids. The CDR3 loop reads CASAPGGGGSYNSPLHF. The CDR3 DNA sequence: TGCGCCAGCGCCCCGGGTGGCGGGGGCTCCTATAATTCACCCCTCCACTTT.

V and J are TRBV18 and TRBJ1-1; 10 bases are a match to TRBD1. Germline-derived CDR1 and CDR2 are KGHSH and LQKENI. The CDR3 spans 18 residues. V lost 2 bases, J lost 0 bases, and 9 bases stayed unmatched. CDR3 coding DNA: TGTGCCAGCTCACCAATGGGACGGGACAGGGGATTGAACACTGAAGCTTTCTTT. Its protein product is CASSPMGRDRGLNTEAFF. The full variable domain, completed using reference TRBV18 and TRBJ1-1, is NAGVMQNPRHLVRRRGQEARLRCSPMKGHSHVYWYRQLPEEGLKFMVYLQKENIIDESGMPKERFSAEFPKEGPSILRIQQVVRGDSAAYFCASSPMGRDRGLNTEAFFGQGTRLTVV.

The chain has TRBV6-5 and TRBJ1-5; possibly TRBD1 for D (6 bases). CDR3 length: 13 amino acids. Germline loops: CDR1 MNHEY, CDR2 SVGAGI. V lost 5 bases and J lost 6, with 11 bases in between. The CDR3 is CASSAQGLQPQHF. The DNA for the CDR3 is TGTGCCAGCAGTGCACAGGGTCTTCAGCCCCAGCATTTT.

V is TRBV28 and J is TRBJ2-1, with D perhaps matching TRBD2 (6 bases). CDR1 is MDHEN, CDR2 SYDVKM, per germline. There are 14 residues in the CDR3. The V and J ends lost 6 bases and 8 bases respectively, with 17 bases between them. CDR3 loop: CASSFLGGRDEQFF. The CDR3 nucleotides read TGTGCCAGCAGCTTCCTCGGGGGTAGGGATGAGCAGTTCTTC. Based on the CDR3 plus reference TRBV28 and TRBJ2-1, the full variable domain is DVKVTQSSRYLVKRTGEKVFLECVQDMDHENMFWYRQDPGLGLRLIYFSYDVKMKEKGDIPEGYSVSREKKERFSLILESASTNQTSMYLCASSFLGGRDEQFFGPGTRLTVL.

The chain links TRBV5-1 to TRBJ1-5; 9 bases fit TRBD1. The CDR3 extends over 14 amino acids. Unmatched junction bases numbered 3, after V lost 4 bases and J lost 4 bases. Germline CDR1 is SGHRS and CDR2 is YFSETQ. The CDR3 sequence: CASSLTGGNQPQHF. The CDR3 nucleotides are TGCGCCAGCAGCCTGACAGGGGGGAATCAGCCCCAGCATTTT.

The chain couples TRBV7-9 to TRBJ1-1; tentatively, D is TRBD1 (5 bases). Per germline, CDR1 SEHNR and CDR2 FQNEAQ (reference sequence). Trimming took off 4 bases at V and 0 bases at J, with 15 bases between the two ends. The CDR3 length is 16 residues. The CDR3 nucleotides are TGTGCCAGCAGCTCCTCCGGGGGAGGGATGAACACTGAAGCTTTCTTT. It is translated as CASSSSGGGMNTEAFF.

This sequence joins TRBV30 and TRBJ1-2, with D uncertain. Germline V gene sequence: CDR1 GTSNPN, CDR2 SVGIG (reference sequence). The CDR3 runs to 13 residues. V gave up 0 bases and J gave up 3 bases, with 8 bases separating them. CDR3 nucleotide sequence: TGTGCCTGGAGTGTACAGAGGGACTATGGCTACACCTTC. This codes for CAWSVQRDYGYTF. Using reference TRBV30 and TRBJ1-2 for the parts outside the CDR3, the full variable domain is SQTIHQWPATLVQPVGSPLSLECTVEGTSNPNLYWYRQAAGRGLQLLFYSVGIGQISSEVPQNLSASRPQDRQFILSSKKLLLSDSGFYLCAWSVQRDYGYTFGSGTRLTVV.

The chain has TRBV7-7 and TRBJ2-1, with D tentatively TRBD1 (6 bases). CDR3 length: 17 amino acids. The V gene lost 1 base and the J gene lost 0 bases, with 13 bases spanning the gap. Germline loops: CDR1 SSHAT, CDR2 FNYEAQ (reference sequence). This CDR3 is CASSLEGTRYSYNEQFF. The CDR3 nucleotides read TGTGCCAGCAGCTTAGAAGGGACAAGATACTCCTACAATGAGCAGTTCTTC.